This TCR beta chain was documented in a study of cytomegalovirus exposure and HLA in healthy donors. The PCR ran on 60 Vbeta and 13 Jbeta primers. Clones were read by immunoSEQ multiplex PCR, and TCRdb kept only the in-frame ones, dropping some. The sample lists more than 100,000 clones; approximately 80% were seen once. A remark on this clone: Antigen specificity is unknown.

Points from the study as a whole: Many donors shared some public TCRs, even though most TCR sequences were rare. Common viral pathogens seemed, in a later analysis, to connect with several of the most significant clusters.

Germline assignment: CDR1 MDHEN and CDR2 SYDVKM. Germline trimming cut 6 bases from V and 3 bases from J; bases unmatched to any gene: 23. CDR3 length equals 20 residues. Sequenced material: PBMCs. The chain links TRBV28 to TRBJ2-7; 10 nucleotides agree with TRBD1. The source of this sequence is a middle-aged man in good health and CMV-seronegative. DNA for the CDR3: TGTGCCAGCAGGGGATGGGGGCCGGGACAGGGGTTGATTATTAGCTACGAGCAGTACTTC. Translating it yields CASRGWGPGQGLIISYEQYF.